The 26 T cell receptor beta chains below were found in one sample sequenced in a study of shared clonotypes between healthy human individuals. The assay was immunoSEQ multiplex PCR, and TCRdb's table has in-frame clones only and misses some. The repertoire includes 500,000 to 650,000 clones, about 80% of them detected once, and about 11% sits in the top ten. The source material was PBMCs. These receptors were collected from a woman aged 40 to 55 in good health. Some clones in this sample may be carry-over from other donors' samples.

The rearrangement uses TRBV11-1 and TRBJ2-5; possibly TRBD1 for D (5 bases). The V and J ends lost 5 bases and 3 bases respectively, with 16 bases between them. The CDR3 sequence is 15 residues long. The germline V gene has CDR1 SGHAT and CDR2 FQDESV (reference sequence). The CDR3 loop reads CASSRPGGAKETQYF. The CDR3 DNA reads TGTGCCAGCAGCCGTCCGGGTGGGGCCAAAGAGACCCAGTACTTC.

The J gene is TRBJ1-2, the V gene TRBV7-9; 9 bases agree with TRBD1. The CDR3 length is 15 residues. Germline assignment: CDR1 SEHNR and CDR2 FQNEAQ (reference sequence). The J segment lost 2 bases and the V segment lost 4 bases, leaving 5 bases of the junction unmatched. CDR3 bases: TGTGCCAGCAGCTCCCGGGACAGGGCCAACTATGGCTACACCTTC. Protein: CASSSRDRANYGYTF.

The CDR3 DNA reads as TGTGCCAGCAGCCAGCTTTTCGGGAGCAGTGAGACCCAGTACTTC. The encoded protein is CASSQLFGSSETQYF. The V gene is TRBV4-2, the J gene TRBJ2-5; weak D call: TRBD2 (6 bases). Trimming cost V 3 bases and J 5 bases, with 16 bases left between them. The CDR3 runs 15 residues. CDR1 and CDR2 from the germline V gene are LGHNA and YNFKEQ.

This clone came up a few times. The J gene is TRBJ2-5, the V gene TRBV7-2, with D tentatively TRBD2 (7 bases). Germline CDR1 is SGHTA and CDR2 is FQGNSA. The CDR3 contains 14 residues. Deletions cut 5 bases from V and 3 bases from J, with 13 bases between. The chain's CDR3 is CASSEGGAEETQYF. CDR3 DNA: TGTGCCAGCAGCGAGGGGGGGGCAGAAGAGACCCAGTACTTC.

The rearrangement joins TRBV5-6 to TRBJ2-3, with 14 nucleotides matching TRBD2. The V gene's germline CDR1 is SGHDT and CDR2 YYEEEE. V was clipped by 5 bases and J by 2 bases; unmatched bases: 10. The CDR3 spans 18 residues. The CDR3 DNA reads as TGTGCCAGCAGAGGATCCGGGACTAGCGGGAGTTCCACAGATACGCAGTATTTT. Its protein product is CASRGSGTSGSSTDTQYF. The full variable domain, completed using reference TRBV5-6 and TRBJ2-3, is DAGVTQSPTHLIKTRGQQVTLRCSPKSGHDTVSWYQQALGQGPQFIFQYYEEEERQRGNFPDRFSGHQFPNYSSELNVNALLLGDSALYLCASRGSGTSGSSTDTQYFGPGTRLTVL.

This clone showed up many times. This CDR3 is also generated by other DNA sequences in the sample. The chain employs TRBV6-4 and TRBJ2-2; D gene uncertain. Trimming shortened V by 3 bases and J by 3 bases, and 8 bases separated the two germline ends. The germline gives CDR1 MRHNA, CDR2 SNTAGT. There are 14 residues in the CDR3. Written as DNA, the CDR3 is TGTGCCAGCAGTGATTCCGGAGACACCGGGGAGCTGTTTTTT. This translates into CASSDSGDTGELFF.

The chain links TRBV28 to TRBJ2-7, with a tentative D call TRBD1 (6 bases). The CDR3 has 18 residues. Between the trimmed V and J ends, which lost 0 bases and 2 bases, there was a span of 20 bases. The germline gives CDR1 MDHEN, CDR2 SYDVKM. The CDR3, as DNA: TGTGCCAGCAGTTTATGGATCCTCACAGGGATGAAAACCTACGAGCAGTACTTC. Protein sequence: CASSLWILTGMKTYEQYF.

The chain is built from TRBV28 and TRBJ2-7; D tentatively fits TRBD1 or TRBD2 (6 bases each). Germline V gene lookup returns CDR1 MDHEN and CDR2 SYDVKM. This CDR3 region has 14 residues. Trimming stripped 8 bases from V and 2 bases from J, with 16 bases between. The CDR3 is CASLERGPPYEQYF. As DNA, the CDR3 is TGTGCCAGCCTAGAACGGGGGCCACCCTACGAGCAGTACTTC.

This chain links TRBV28 with TRBJ2-7; TRBD2 might be the D (6 bases). The CDR3 is 14 residues long. Germline assignment: CDR1 MDHEN and CDR2 SYDVKM. CDR3 loop: CSVNPGLGSYEQYF. The CDR3 DNA is TGTTCCGTGAACCCGGGACTTGGTTCGTACGAGCAGTACTTC.

The rearrangement joins TRBV16 to TRBJ2-7; D is ambiguous. The V end was cut by 2 bases, the J end by 6 bases, with 2 bases between. The CDR3 sequence is 10 residues long. The germline V gene encodes CDR1 KGHSY and CDR2 FQNENV. The CDR3 DNA follows: TGTGCCAGCAGCCAAGGCGAGCAGTACTTC. Protein product: CASSQGEQYF. Drawing the rest from reference TRBV16 and TRBJ2-7, the complete variable domain is GEEVAQTPKHLVRGEGQKAKLYCAPIKGHSYVFWYQQVLKNEFKFLISFQNENVFDETGMPKERFSAKCLPNSPCSLEIQATKLEDSAVYFCASSQGEQYFGPGTRLTVT.

Of note for this clone: One base away lies a much larger clone, so this may be a sequencing read error. The identical CDR3 is also encoded by other nucleotide sequences in the sample. The chain has TRBV10-2 and TRBJ1-1; D not certain. Germline V gene lookup returns CDR1 WSHSY and CDR2 SAAADI. CDR3 length: 13 amino acids. The CDR3 loop is CASSEFTYTEAFF. CDR3 DNA sequence: TGCGCCAGCAGTGAGTTTACGTACACTGAAGCCTTCTTT.

This clone is a singleton in its sample. The chain joins TRBV19 to TRBJ2-3; 10 bases agree with TRBD1. The V and J ends lost 4 bases and 5 bases, in that order; junction bases with no gene match: 6. This CDR3 is built from 15 residues. Germline V gene sequence: CDR1 LNHDA, CDR2 SQIVND (reference sequence). CDR3 sequence reads: CASSTGTGERDTQYF. The CDR3 DNA is TGTGCCAGTAGTACCGGGACAGGGGAAAGAGATACGCAGTATTTT.

The CDR3 nucleotides are TGTGCCATACACCGTGAAACCGGGGAGCTGTTTTTT. Its translation is CAIHRETGELFF. The rearrangement joins TRBV10-3 to TRBJ2-2; D gene uncertain. There are 12 residues in the CDR3. Between the trimmed V and J ends, which lost 9 bases and 5 bases, there was a span of 10 bases. Germline V gives CDR1 ENHRY, CDR2 SYGVKD.

As regards this clone: One end of the junction does not line up with germline, which may come from a read error. The chain carries TRBV13 and TRBJ2-7; no definite D call. The CDR3 extends over 12 amino acids. In germline, CDR1 is PRHDT, CDR2 FYEKMQ (reference sequence). CDR3 protein: CASSQGPEQVPF. The CDR3 bases are TGTGCCAGCAGCCAAGGCCCCGAGCAGGTTCCCTTC.

The chain combines TRBV28 with TRBJ1-2, with D uncertain. The germline V gene has CDR1 MDHEN and CDR2 SYDVKM. The length of the CDR3 is 15 residues. Trimming stripped 3 bases from V and 4 bases from J, with 15 bases between. The CDR3 here is CASSFGEAFSYGYTF. The CDR3 bases are TGTGCCAGCAGTTTTGGGGAGGCCTTTTCCTATGGCTACACCTTC.

On this clone itself: A read error may account for a junction end that differs from germline. The chain's CDR3 is CARSLGVRGTGTQYF. DNA for the CDR3: TGCGCCAGAAGTCTAGGTGTTAGGGGGACAGGTACGCAGTATTTT. The chain links TRBV5-1 to TRBJ2-3; TRBD1 agrees at 8 bases. Per the germline V gene, CDR1 is SGHRS and CDR2 is YFSETQ. CDR3 length: 15 amino acids.

The DNA of the CDR3 is TGTGCCAGCAGCCCCGACAGGGATGAGCAGTTCTTC. Its translation: CASSPDRDEQFF. The genes are TRBV7-2 and TRBJ2-1, with 7 bases identical to TRBD1. The germline V gene has CDR1 SGHTA and CDR2 FQGNSA. The CDR3 consists of 12 residues. V shed 5 bases and J 8 bases; nucleotides not matched to a gene: 3.

V gene TRBV2 combines with J gene TRBJ2-3, with 11 bases matching TRBD2. V lost 5 bases, J lost 1 base, and 2 bases stayed unmatched. This CDR3 is 15 amino acids long. Germline V gives CDR1 SNHLY, CDR2 FYNNEI. CDR3 sequence reads: CASSRLAGRTDTQYF. CDR3 DNA sequence: TGTGCCAGCAGTCGACTAGCGGGGCGCACAGATACGCAGTATTTT.

On this clone: This sample includes further DNA sequences coding for the same CDR3. The gene calls are TRBV28 and TRBJ1-5; no reliable D call. Trimming pared 7 bases from V and 0 bases from J, leaving 19 bases between. Germline V lookup: CDR1 MDHEN, CDR2 SYDVKM. The CDR3 runs 17 residues. CDR3 in DNA: TGTGCCAGCACCCGACCCTGGACGCCCTATAGCAATCAGCCCCAGCATTTT. This codes for CASTRPWTPYSNQPQHF.

V usage is TRBV7-9 and J usage is TRBJ2-5; 8 bases line up with TRBD2. Trimming at V came to 5 bases and at J to 1 base, leaving 9 bases not matched to a gene. The V gene's germline CDR1 is SEHNR and CDR2 FQNEAQ (reference sequence). The CDR3 sequence is 16 residues long. The CDR3 nucleotides read TGTGCCAGCAGCCGAACAAGTACTAGCGGCCAAGAGACCCAGTACTTC. Its protein is CASSRTSTSGQETQYF. Full variable domain (rest looked up from reference TRBV7-9 and TRBJ2-5): DTGVSQNPRHKITKRGQNVTFRCDPISEHNRLYWYRQTLGQGPEFLTYFQNEAQLEKSRLLSDRFSAERPKGSFSTLEIQRTEQGDSAMYLCASSRTSTSGQETQYFGPGTRLLVL.

The rearrangement uses TRBV6-1 and TRBJ2-7; D is possibly TRBD2 (6 bases). Looked up from germline, CDR1 is MNHNS and CDR2 is SASEGT. The CDR3 is 15 amino acids. Trimming cost V 1 base and J 2 bases, with 12 bases left between them. The CDR3 nucleotides read TGTGCCAGCAGTGAAGATGTGGGCGGGACCTACGAGCAGTACTTC. It specifies CASSEDVGGTYEQYF.

This clone turned up a few times. A far more abundant clone sits one base away, making this likely a read error. The chain joins TRBV27 to TRBJ2-1; D gene uncertain. The CDR3 has 11 amino acids. Per germline, CDR1 MNHEY and CDR2 SMNVEV (reference sequence). Trimming stripped 3 bases from V and 3 bases from J, with 0 bases between. The CDR3, as DNA: TGTGCCAGCAGTTTCTACAATGAGCAGTTCTTC. Its protein product is CASSFYNEQFF.

V gene TRBV4-1 combines with J gene TRBJ2-1, with TRBD2 matching over 13 bases. The CDR3 covers 17 residues. Germline V lookup: CDR1 MGHRA, CDR2 YSYEKL. With V trimmed by 4 bases and J by 7 bases, 10 bases remained unmatched. CDR3 in DNA: TGCGCCAGCAGCCGCCTACCTGGGACTAGCGGGATAAATGAGCAGTTCTTC. This translates into CASSRLPGTSGINEQFF.

This clone was observed a handful of times. CDR3 in amino acids: CASSPSSGALYEQYF. CDR3 in DNA: TGTGCCAGCAGCCCTAGCTCAGGGGCGCTTTACGAGCAGTACTTC. The chain employs TRBV7-8 and TRBJ2-7, with D perhaps matching TRBD1 (6 bases). This CDR3 is built from 15 residues. V lost 5 bases, J lost 4 bases, and 18 bases lay in between. Germline CDR1 reads SGHVS; CDR2 reads FQNEAQ.

The rearrangement links TRBV6-5 to TRBJ2-3; D may be TRBD1 or TRBD2 (5 bases each). Germline values: CDR1 MNHEY, CDR2 SVGAGI. Deletions cut 0 bases from V and 1 base from J, with 5 bases between. This CDR3 region has 14 residues. The CDR3 is CASSYSGGTDTQYF. Here the CDR3 DNA reads TGTGCCAGCAGTTACTCGGGGGGCACAGATACGCAGTATTTT.

This chain joins TRBV2 and TRBJ2-2; D unclear. Germline values: CDR1 SNHLY, CDR2 FYNNEI. CDR3 size: 15 residues. The ends were cut back, 7 bases at V and 0 bases at J, with 12 bases in the middle. DNA of the CDR3: TGTGCCAGCATAATTGGCGGCACGAACACCGGGGAGCTGTTTTTT. It specifies CASIIGGTNTGELFF.